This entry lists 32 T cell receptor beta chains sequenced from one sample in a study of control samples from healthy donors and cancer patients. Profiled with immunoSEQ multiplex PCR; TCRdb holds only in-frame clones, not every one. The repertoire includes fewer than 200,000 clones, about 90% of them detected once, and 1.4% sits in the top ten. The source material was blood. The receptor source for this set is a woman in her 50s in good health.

This CDR3 is CASSLDTQETQYF. As DNA, the CDR3 is TGCGCCAGCAGCTTGGATACGCAAGAGACCCAGTACTTC. The chain recombines TRBV5-1 with TRBJ2-5; the D is unclear. CDR1 and CDR2 (germline): SGHRS, YFSETQ. This CDR3 contains 13 residues. Trimming cost V 0 bases and J 2 bases, with 5 bases left between them.

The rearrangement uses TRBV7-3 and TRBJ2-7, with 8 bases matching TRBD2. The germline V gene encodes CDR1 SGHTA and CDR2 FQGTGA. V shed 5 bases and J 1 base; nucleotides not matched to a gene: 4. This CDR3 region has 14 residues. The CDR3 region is CASSPSGLSYEQYF. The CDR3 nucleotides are TGTGCCAGCAGCCCTAGCGGGTTGTCCTACGAGCAGTACTTC.

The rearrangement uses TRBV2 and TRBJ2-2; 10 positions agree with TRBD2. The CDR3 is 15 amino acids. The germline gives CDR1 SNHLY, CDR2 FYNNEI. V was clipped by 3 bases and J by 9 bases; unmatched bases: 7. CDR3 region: CASSDWASGSWELFF. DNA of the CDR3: TGTGCCAGCAGTGACTGGGCTAGCGGGAGCTGGGAGCTGTTTTTT.

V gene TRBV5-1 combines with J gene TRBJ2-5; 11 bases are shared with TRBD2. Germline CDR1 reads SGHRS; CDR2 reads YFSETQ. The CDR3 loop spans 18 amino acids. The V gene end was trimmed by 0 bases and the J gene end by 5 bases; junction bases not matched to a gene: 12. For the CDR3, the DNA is TGCGCCAGCAGCTTGGGATTTGCTAGCGGGGGGTCCGGGGAGACCCAGTACTTC. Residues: CASSLGFASGGSGETQYF.

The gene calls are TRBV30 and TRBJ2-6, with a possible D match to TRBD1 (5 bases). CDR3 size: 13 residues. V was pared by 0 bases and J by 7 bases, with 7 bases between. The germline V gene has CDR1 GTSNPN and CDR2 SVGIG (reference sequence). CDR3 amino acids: CAWSVRGANVLTF. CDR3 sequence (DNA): TGTGCCTGGAGTGTAAGGGGAGCCAACGTCCTGACTTTC.

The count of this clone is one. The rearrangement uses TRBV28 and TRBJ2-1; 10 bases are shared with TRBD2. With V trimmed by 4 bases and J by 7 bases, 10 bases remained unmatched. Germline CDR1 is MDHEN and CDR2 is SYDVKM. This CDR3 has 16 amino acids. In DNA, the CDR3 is TGTGCCAGCAGTTCACCTAGCGGGAGAGGGTGGAATGAGCAGTTCTTC. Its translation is CASSSPSGRGWNEQFF.

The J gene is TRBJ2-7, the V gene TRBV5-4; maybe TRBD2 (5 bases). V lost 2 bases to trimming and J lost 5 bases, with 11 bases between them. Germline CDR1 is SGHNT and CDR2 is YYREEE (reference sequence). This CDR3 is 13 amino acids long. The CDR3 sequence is CASSFPSGDEQYF. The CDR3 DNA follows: TGTGCCAGCAGCTTCCCCAGCGGAGACGAGCAGTACTTC.

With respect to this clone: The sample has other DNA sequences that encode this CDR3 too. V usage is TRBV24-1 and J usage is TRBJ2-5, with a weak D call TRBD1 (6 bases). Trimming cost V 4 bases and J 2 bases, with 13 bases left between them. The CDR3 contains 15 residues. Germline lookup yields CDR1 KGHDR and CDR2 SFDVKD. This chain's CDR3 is CATSDPGQNQETQYF. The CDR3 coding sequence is TGTGCCACCAGTGACCCAGGACAGAATCAAGAGACCCAGTACTTC.

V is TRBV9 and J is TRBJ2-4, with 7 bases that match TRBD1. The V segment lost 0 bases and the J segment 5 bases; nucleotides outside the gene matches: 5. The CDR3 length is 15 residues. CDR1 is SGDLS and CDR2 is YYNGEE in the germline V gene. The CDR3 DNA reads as TGTGCCAGCAGCGTAGGGGGACAGTCCGAAAACATTCAGTACTTC. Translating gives CASSVGGQSENIQYF.

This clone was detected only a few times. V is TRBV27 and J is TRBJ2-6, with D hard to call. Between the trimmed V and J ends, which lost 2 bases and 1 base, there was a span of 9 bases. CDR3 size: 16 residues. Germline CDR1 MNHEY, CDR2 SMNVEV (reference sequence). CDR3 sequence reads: CASSLLVGSGANVLTF. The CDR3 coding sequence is TGTGCCAGCAGTTTACTGGTGGGATCTGGGGCCAACGTCCTGACTTTC.

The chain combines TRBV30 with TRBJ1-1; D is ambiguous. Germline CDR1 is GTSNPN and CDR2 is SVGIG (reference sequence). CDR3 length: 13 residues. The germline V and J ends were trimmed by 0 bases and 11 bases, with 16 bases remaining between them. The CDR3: CAWSVRGVTYAFF. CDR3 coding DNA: TGTGCCTGGAGTGTACGAGGCGTCACATATGCTTTCTTT.

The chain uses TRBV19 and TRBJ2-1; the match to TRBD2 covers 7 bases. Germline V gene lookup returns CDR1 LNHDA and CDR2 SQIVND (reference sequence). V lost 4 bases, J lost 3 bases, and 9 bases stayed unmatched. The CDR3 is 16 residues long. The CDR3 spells CASSTPSGALYNEQFF. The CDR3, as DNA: TGTGCCAGTAGTACTCCCAGCGGGGCCCTCTACAATGAGCAGTTCTTC.

The CDR3 nucleotides read TGTGCCAGCAGTTCTCGACAGGGGGCTCGGAATGAGCAGTTCTTC. Translated: CASSSRQGARNEQFF. V gene TRBV11-3 combines with J gene TRBJ2-1, with TRBD1 matching over 10 bases. J was trimmed by 7 bases and V by 6 bases; bases with no gene match: 9. From germline, CDR1 is SGHNT and CDR2 YENEEA. CDR3 length: 15 residues.

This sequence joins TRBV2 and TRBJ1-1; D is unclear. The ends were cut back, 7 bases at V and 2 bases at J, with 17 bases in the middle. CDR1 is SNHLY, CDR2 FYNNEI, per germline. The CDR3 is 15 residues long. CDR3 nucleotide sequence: TGTGCCAGCAAAGCCCGACTAGGAGGAAACACTGAAGCTTTCTTT. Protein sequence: CASKARLGGNTEAFF.

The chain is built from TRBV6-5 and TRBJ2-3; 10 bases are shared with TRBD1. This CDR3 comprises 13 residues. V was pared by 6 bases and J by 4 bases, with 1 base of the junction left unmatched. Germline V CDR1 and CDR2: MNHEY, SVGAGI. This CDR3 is CASRDRGADTQYF. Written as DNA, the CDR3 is TGTGCCAGCAGGGACAGGGGGGCAGATACGCAGTATTTT.

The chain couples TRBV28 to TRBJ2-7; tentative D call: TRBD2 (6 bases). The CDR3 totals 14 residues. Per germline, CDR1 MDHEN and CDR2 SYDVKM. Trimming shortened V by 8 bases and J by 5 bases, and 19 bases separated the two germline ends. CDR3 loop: CASYDPGLTNEQYF. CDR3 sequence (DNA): TGTGCCAGCTACGACCCGGGACTCACTAACGAGCAGTACTTC.

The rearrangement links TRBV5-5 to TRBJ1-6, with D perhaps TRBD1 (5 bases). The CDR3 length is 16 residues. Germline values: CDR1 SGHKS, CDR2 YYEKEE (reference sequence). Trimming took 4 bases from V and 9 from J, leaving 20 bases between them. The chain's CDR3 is CASSRATGTEISPLHF. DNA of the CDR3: TGTGCCAGCAGCCGTGCCACCGGGACCGAGATTTCACCCCTCCACTTT.

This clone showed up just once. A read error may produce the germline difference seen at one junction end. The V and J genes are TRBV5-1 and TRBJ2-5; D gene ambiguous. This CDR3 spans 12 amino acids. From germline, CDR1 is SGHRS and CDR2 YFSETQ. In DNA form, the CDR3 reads TGCGCCAGCAGCTTGTCCCCAGAGGCCCAGTACTTC. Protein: CASSLSPEAQYF.

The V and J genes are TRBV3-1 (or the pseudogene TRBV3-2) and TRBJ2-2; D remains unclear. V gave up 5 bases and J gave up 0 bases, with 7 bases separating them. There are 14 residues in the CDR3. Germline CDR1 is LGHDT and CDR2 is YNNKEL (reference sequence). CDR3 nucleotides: TGTGCCAGCAGCTTGACTCCGAACACCGGGGAGCTGTTTTTT. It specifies CASSLTPNTGELFF.

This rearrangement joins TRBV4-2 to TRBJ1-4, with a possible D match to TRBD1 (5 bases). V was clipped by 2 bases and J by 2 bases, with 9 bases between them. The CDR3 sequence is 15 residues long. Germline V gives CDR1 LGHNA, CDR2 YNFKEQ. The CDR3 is CASSQSGATNEKLFF. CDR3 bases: TGTGCCAGCAGCCAATCTGGGGCGACTAATGAAAAACTGTTTTTT.

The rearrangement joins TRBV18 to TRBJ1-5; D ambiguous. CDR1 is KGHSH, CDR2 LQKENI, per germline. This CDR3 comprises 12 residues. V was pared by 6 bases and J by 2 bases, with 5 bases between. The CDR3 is CASSGRNQPQHF. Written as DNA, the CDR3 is TGTGCCAGCTCTGGGCGCAATCAGCCCCAGCATTTT.

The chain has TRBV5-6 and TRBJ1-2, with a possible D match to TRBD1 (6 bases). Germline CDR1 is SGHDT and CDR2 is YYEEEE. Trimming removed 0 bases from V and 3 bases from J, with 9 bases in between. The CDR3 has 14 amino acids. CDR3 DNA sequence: TGTGCCAGCAGCTTGGGGGGGCACGACTATGGCTACACCTTC. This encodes CASSLGGHDYGYTF. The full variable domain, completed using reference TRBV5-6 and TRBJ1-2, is DAGVTQSPTHLIKTRGQQVTLRCSPKSGHDTVSWYQQALGQGPQFIFQYYEEEERQRGNFPDRFSGHQFPNYSSELNVNALLLGDSALYLCASSLGGHDYGYTFGSGTRLTVV.

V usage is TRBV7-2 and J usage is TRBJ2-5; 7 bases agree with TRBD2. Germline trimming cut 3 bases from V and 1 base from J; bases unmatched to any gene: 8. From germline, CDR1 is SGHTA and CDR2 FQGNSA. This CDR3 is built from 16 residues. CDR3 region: CASSFSGLGGQETQYF. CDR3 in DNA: TGTGCCAGCAGCTTCTCAGGACTAGGAGGCCAAGAGACCCAGTACTTC. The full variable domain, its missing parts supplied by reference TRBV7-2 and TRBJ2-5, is GAGVSQSPSNKVTEKGKDVELRCDPISGHTALYWYRQSLGQGLEFLIYFQGNSAPDKSGLPSDRFSAERTGGSVSTLTIQRTQQEDSAVYLCASSFSGLGGQETQYFGPGTRLLVL.

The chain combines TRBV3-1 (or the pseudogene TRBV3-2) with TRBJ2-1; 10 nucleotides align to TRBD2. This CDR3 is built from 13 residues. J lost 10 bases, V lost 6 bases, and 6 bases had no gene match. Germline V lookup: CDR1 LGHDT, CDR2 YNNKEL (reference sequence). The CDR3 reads CASRQRTSGEQFF. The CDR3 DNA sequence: TGTGCCAGCAGACAACGGACTAGCGGAGAGCAGTTCTTC.

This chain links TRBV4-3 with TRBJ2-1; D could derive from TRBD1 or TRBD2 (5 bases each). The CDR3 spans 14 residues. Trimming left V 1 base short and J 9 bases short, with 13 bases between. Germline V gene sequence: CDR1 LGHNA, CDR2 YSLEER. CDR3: CASSQGGTVSEQFF. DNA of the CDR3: TGCGCCAGCAGCCAAGGGGGGACCGTGAGTGAGCAGTTCTTC.

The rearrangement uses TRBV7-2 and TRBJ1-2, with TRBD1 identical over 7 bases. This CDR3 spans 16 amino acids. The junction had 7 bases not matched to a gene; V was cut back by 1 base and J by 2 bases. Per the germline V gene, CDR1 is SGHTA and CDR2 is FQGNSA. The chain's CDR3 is CASSLDSTTGNYGYTF. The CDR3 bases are TGTGCCAGCAGCTTAGACTCAACGACAGGGAACTATGGCTACACCTTC.

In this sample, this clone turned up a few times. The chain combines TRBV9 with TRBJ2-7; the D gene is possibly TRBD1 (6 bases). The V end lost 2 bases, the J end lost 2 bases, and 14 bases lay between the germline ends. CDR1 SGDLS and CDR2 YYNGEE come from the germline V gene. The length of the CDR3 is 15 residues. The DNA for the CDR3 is TGTGCCAGCAGCGTGGCAGCAGGGGCCACCTACGAGCAGTACTTC. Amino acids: CASSVAAGATYEQYF.

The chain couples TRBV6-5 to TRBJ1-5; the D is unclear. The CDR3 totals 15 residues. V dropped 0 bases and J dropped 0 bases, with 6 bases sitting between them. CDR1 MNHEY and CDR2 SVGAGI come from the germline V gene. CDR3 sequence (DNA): TGTGCCAGCAGTTACTCTCTTTATAGCAATCAGCCCCAGCATTTT. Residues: CASSYSLYSNQPQHF.

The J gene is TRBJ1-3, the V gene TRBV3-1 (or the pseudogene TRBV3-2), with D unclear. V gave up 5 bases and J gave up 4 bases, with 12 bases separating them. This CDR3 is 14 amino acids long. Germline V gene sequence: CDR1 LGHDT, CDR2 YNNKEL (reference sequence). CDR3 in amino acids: CASSSPPGGNTIYF. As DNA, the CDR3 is TGTGCCAGCAGCTCCCCGCCTGGGGGAAACACCATATATTTT.

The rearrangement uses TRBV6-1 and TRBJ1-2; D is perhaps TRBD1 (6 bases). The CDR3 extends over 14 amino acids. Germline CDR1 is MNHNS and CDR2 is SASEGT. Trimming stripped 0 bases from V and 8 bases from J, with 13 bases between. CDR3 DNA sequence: TGTGCCAGCAGTGAAGCCCAGGGGCGGGTAGGCTACACCTTC. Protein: CASSEAQGRVGYTF.

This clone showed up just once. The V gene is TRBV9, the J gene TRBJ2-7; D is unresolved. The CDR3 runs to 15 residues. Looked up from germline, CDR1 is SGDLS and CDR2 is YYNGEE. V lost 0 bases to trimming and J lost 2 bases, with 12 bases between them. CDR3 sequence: CASSVAATETYEQYF. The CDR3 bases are TGTGCCAGCAGCGTAGCGGCGACGGAGACCTACGAGCAGTACTTC.

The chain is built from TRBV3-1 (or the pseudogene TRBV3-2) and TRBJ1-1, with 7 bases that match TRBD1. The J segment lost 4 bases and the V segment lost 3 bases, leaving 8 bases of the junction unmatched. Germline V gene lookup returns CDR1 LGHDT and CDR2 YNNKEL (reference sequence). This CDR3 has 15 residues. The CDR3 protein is CASSHLRDSSTEAFF. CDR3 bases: TGTGCCAGCAGCCACCTCCGGGACAGCTCCACTGAAGCTTTCTTT.